This T cell receptor beta chain was retrieved from a study of vaccination effects on CD4 cells after COVID-19. Antigen-specific CD4+ T cells expanded by the ViraFEST assay with viral peptide pools were then sequenced. Researchers isolated CD4+ T cells once approximately eleven days of culture had elapsed. All study participants received two doses of BNT162b2 or mRNA-1273 vaccine. Clones were sequenced by immunoSEQ multiplex PCR, and TCRdb holds only the in-frame ones, with some missing. The table shows around 46,000 clones, with 65% to 75% occurring only once. Remarks on this clone: Antigen: not known.

Study findings and constraints: Clones from infection and from vaccination both contracted markedly late after vaccination.

CDR1 SGHKS and CDR2 YYEKEE come from the germline V gene (reference sequence). The CDR3 length is 17 residues. V dropped 0 bases and J dropped 6 bases, with 21 bases sitting between them. The sequence was collected from a human donor who received a COVID-19 vaccine. The source was CD4+ T cells from PBMCs cultured with HCoV-OC43 spike peptides, collected after COVID-19 vaccination. This sample's subset: HCoV-OC43 spike overlapping peptide pool stimulation. The chain uses TRBV5-5 and TRBJ1-1; maybe TRBD1 (5 bases). CDR3 coding DNA: TGTGCCAGCAGCTTGGATCTGGGGCGTAGGTCGCTGGCTGAAGCTTTCTTT. Its translation: CASSLDLGRRSLAEAFF. Using reference TRBV5-5 and TRBJ1-1 for the parts outside the CDR3, the full variable domain is DAGVTQSPTHLIKTRGQQVTLRCSPISGHKSVSWYQQVLGQGPQFIFQYYEKEERGRGNFPDRFSARQFPNYSSELNVNALLLGDSALYLCASSLDLGRRSLAEAFFGQGTRLTVV.